The sequence of this T cell receptor beta chain was determined in a study of early T cells in non-severe SARS-CoV-2 infection. TCRdb redid the calling of the 5' RACE reads with MiXCR, one entry per CDR3 protein. In the table there are 100,000 to 150,000 distinct CDR3 sequences, around 14% of which are singletons. V was clipped by 7 bases and J by 0 bases, with 9 bases between them. The CDR3 runs to 14 residues. The germline V gene has CDR1 MNHNS and CDR2 SASEGT. V is TRBV6-1 and J is TRBJ2-2; no clear D gene. The receptor was derived from an adult who was a healthcare worker with PCR-confirmed SARS-CoV-2 infection or an uninfected control (not recorded which). What was sequenced was whole blood. CDR3 region: CASIKGANTGELFF. The DNA for the CDR3 is TGTGCCAGCATAAAAGGAGCGAACACCGGGGAGCTGTTTTTT.